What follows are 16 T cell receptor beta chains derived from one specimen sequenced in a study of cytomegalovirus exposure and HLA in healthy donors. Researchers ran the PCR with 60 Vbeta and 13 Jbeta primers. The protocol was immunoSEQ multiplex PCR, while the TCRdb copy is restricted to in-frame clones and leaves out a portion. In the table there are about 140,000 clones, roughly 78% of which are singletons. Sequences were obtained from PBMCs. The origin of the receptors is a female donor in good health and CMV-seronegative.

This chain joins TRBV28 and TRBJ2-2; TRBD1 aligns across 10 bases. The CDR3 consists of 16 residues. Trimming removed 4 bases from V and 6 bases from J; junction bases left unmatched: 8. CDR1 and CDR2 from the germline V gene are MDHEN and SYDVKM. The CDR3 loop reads CASSSIRDRGSGELFF. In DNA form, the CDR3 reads TGTGCCAGCAGTTCCATCCGGGACAGGGGATCCGGGGAGCTGTTTTTT.

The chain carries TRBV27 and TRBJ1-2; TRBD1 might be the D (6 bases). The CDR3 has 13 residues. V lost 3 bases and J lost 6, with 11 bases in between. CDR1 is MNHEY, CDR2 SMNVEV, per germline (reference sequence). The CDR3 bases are TGTGCCAGCAGTTTCGAAGGGGGAAATGGCTACACCTTC. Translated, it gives CASSFEGGNGYTF.

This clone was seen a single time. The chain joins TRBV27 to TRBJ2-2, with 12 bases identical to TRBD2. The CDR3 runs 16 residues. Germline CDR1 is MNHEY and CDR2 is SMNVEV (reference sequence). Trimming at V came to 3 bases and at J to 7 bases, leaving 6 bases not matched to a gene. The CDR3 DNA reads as TGTGCCAGCAGTTTCCTAGCGGGAGGGCCGATCGGGGAGCTGTTTTTT. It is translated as CASSFLAGGPIGELFF.

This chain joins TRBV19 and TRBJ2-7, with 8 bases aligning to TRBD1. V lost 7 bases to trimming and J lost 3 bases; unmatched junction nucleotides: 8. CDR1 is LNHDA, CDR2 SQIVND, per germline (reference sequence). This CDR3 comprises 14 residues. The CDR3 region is CASKETGVSYEQYF. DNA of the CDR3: TGTGCCAGTAAGGAGACAGGGGTTAGCTACGAGCAGTACTTC.

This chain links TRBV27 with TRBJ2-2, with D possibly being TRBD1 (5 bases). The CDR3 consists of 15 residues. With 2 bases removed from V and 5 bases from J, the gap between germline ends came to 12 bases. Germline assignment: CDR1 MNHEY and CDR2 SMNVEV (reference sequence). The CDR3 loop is CASSLRRRATGELFF. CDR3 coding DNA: TGTGCCAGCAGTTTACGGCGCAGGGCGACCGGGGAGCTGTTTTTT.

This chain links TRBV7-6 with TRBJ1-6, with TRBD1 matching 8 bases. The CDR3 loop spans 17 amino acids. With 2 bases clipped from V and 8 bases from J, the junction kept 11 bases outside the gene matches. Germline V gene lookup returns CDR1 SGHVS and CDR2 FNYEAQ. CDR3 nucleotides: TGTGCCAGCAGCTTAAAGTTTGGGGCAGGGGGCTATTCACCCCTCCACTTT. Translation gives CASSLKFGAGGYSPLHF.

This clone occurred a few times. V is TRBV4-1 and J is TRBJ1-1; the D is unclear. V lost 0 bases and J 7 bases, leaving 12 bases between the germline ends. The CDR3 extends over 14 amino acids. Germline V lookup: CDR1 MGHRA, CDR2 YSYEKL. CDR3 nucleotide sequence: TGCGCCAGCAGCCAAGATCGGAGTCCGGGTGAAGCTTTCTTT. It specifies CASSQDRSPGEAFF.

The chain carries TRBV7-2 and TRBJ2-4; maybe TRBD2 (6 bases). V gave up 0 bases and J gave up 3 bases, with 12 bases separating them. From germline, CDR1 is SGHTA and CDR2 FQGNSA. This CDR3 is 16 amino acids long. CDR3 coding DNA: TGTGCCAGCAGCTTAGCTGGCGGGACGCTCAAAAACATTCAGTACTTC. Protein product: CASSLAGGTLKNIQYF. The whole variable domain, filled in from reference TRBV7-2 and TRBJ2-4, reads GAGVSQSPSNKVTEKGKDVELRCDPISGHTALYWYRQSLGQGLEFLIYFQGNSAPDKSGLPSDRFSAERTGGSVSTLTIQRTQQEDSAVYLCASSLAGGTLKNIQYFGAGTRLSVL.

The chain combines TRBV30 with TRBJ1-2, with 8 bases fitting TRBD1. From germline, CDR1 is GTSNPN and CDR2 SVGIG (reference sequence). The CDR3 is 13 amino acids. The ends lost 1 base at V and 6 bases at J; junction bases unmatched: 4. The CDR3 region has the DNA TGTGCCTGGAGTGCGGACAGGGAGAATGGCTACACCTTC. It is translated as CAWSADRENGYTF.

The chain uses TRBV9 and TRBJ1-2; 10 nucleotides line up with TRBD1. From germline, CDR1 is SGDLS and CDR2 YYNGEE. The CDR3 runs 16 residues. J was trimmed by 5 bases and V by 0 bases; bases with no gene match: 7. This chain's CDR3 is CASSVEGTGARYGYTF. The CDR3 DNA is TGTGCCAGCAGCGTAGAAGGGACAGGGGCTCGGTATGGCTACACCTTC.

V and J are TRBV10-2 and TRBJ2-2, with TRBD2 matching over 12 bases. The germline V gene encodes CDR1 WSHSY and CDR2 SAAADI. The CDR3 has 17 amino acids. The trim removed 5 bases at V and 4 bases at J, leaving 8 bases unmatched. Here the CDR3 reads CASSSRLAGVSTGELFF. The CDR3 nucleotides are TGCGCCAGCAGTTCTAGACTAGCGGGAGTTAGCACCGGGGAGCTGTTTTTT.

In DNA form, the CDR3 reads TGTGCCAGCAGCTTCGGACTAGCGGGAGTAGGCGGGGAGCTGTTTTTT. It specifies CASSFGLAGVGGELFF. The rearrangement uses TRBV7-8 and TRBJ2-2, with TRBD2 matching over 13 bases. Germline values: CDR1 SGHVS, CDR2 FQNEAQ. CDR3 size: 16 residues. The V and J ends lost 3 bases and 7 bases, in that order; junction bases with no gene match: 5.

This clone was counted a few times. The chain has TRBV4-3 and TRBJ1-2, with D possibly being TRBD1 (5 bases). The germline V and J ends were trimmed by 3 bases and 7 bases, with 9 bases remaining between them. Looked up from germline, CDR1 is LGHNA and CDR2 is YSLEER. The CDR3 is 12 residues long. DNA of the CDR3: TGCGCCAGCAGCCAGACAGCGGGTGGCTACACCTTC. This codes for CASSQTAGGYTF.

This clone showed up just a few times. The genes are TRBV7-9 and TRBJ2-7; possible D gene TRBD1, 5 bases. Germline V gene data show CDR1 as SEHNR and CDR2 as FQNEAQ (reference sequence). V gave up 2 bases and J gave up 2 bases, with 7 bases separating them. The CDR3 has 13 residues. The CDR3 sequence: CASSLQGAYEQYF. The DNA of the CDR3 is TGTGCCAGCAGCTTACAGGGCGCCTACGAGCAGTACTTC.

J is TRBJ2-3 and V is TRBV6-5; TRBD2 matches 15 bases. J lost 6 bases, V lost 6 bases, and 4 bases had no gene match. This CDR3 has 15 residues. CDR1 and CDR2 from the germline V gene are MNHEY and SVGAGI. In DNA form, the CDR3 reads TGTGCCAGCAGGGGACTAGCGGGAGGATCGGATACGCAGTATTTT. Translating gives CASRGLAGGSDTQYF.

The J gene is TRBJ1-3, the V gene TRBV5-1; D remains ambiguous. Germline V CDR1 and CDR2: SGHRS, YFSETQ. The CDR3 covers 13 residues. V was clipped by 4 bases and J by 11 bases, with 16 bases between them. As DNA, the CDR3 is TGCGCCAGCAGCAGGGAGCCATTCCCCCCCATATATTTT. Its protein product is CASSREPFPPIYF.